Below are 20 T cell receptor beta chains sequenced from a single sample in a study of T-cell reconstitution after alpha-beta-depleted transplantation in children. Unique molecular identifiers tagged the TCRbeta library. Each CDR3 protein is one row after TCRdb ran MiXCR on the PCR reads. The data show 190,000 or so distinct CDR3 sequences, around 7% seen once. The specimen was PBMCs from the stem cell graft donor, collected from the stem cell graft. These receptors were taken from a human donor who donated a stem cell graft to a child with Wiskott-Aldrich syndrome.

In this sample, this clonotype turned up many times. The chain recombines TRBV11-2 with TRBJ2-3; the D gene is possibly TRBD2 (5 bases). Trimming removed 4 bases from V and 6 bases from J, with 8 bases in between. CDR1 is SGHAT, CDR2 FQNNGV, per germline. The CDR3 loop spans 12 amino acids. The CDR3, as DNA: TGTGCCAGCAGCTCAGGACTTGATACGCAGTATTTT. Translating it yields CASSSGLDTQYF.

Many counts were recorded for this clonotype. This rearrangement joins TRBV29-1 to TRBJ2-5, with D unresolved. The CDR3 extends over 10 amino acids. Trimming took off 4 bases at V and 4 bases at J, with 4 bases between the two ends. Germline values: CDR1 SQVTM, CDR2 ANQGSEA. The CDR3 region is CSVGPETQYF. The CDR3 nucleotides read TGCAGCGTTGGCCCAGAGACCCAGTACTTC.

This clonotype was recorded at least ten times. The chain links TRBV10-3 to TRBJ1-1; possibly TRBD1 for D (5 bases). The CDR3 covers 16 residues. Germline CDR1 and CDR2: ENHRY and SYGVKD. The ends were cut back, 4 bases at V and 1 base at J, with 16 bases in the middle. CDR3 bases: TGTGCCATCAGTGCAATGGAGGGACGAGGGAACACTGAAGCTTTCTTT. Amino acid sequence: CAISAMEGRGNTEAFF.

This clonotype was counted ten times or more. V usage is TRBV28 and J usage is TRBJ2-5; maybe TRBD2 (6 bases). Germline V gene lookup returns CDR1 MDHEN and CDR2 SYDVKM. V lost 5 bases to trimming and J lost 5 bases, with 15 bases between them. This CDR3 contains 14 residues. CDR3 amino acids: CASSLPLAGETQYF. CDR3 coding DNA: TGTGCCAGCAGTCTCCCCCTGGCGGGGGAGACCCAGTACTTC. Looking up the rest from reference TRBV28 and TRBJ2-5 gives the full variable domain: DVKVTQSSRYLVKRTGEKVFLECVQDMDHENMFWYRQDPGLGLRLIYFSYDVKMKEKGDIPEGYSVSREKKERFSLILESASTNQTSMYLCASSLPLAGETQYFGPGTRLLVL.

This clonotype has ten or more counts. The CDR3 nucleotides read TGTGCCAGCAGTAAAATACGTGGGGCGGCCCAGCCCCAGCATTTT. The encoded protein is CASSKIRGAAQPQHF. The genes are TRBV28 and TRBJ1-5; D may be TRBD1 (5 bases). The CDR3 consists of 15 residues. The germline gives CDR1 MDHEN, CDR2 SYDVKM. Trimming removed 5 bases at V and 7 bases at J, with 18 bases between.

This clonotype was counted ten times or more. J is TRBJ2-1 and V is TRBV15, with no clear D. The germline gives CDR1 LNHNV, CDR2 YYDKDF (reference sequence). The CDR3 runs 12 residues. V was clipped by 4 bases and J by 11 bases, with 12 bases between them. The CDR3 sequence: CATSIETDKQFF. The CDR3 DNA reads as TGTGCCACCAGCATTGAGACGGATAAGCAGTTCTTC.

This clonotype was observed many times. V gene TRBV5-1 combines with J gene TRBJ1-5; possibly TRBD1 for D (5 bases). CDR1 and CDR2 (germline): SGHRS, YFSETQ. The CDR3 has 13 residues. V lost 0 bases and J lost 6, with 7 bases in between. The CDR3 DNA sequence: TGCGCCAGCAGCTTGGCTGGGGGTCAGCCCCAGCATTTT. This gives the protein CASSLAGGQPQHF. The full variable domain, rest sourced from reference TRBV5-1 and TRBJ1-5, is KAGVTQTPRYLIKTRGQQVTLSCSPISGHRSVSWYQQTPGQGLQFLFEYFSETQRNKGNFPGRFSGRQFSNSRSEMNVSTLELGDSALYLCASSLAGGQPQHFGDGTRLSIL.

This clonotype was observed many times. The chain recombines TRBV5-1 with TRBJ1-1; D call uncertain. Germline assignment: CDR1 SGHRS and CDR2 YFSETQ. The CDR3 is 13 amino acids. With 1 base removed from V and 5 bases from J, the gap between germline ends came to 9 bases. The chain's CDR3 is CASSLQLMTEAFF. The CDR3 bases are TGCGCCAGCAGCTTGCAGCTGATGACTGAAGCTTTCTTT. Full variable domain (missing parts from reference TRBV5-1 and TRBJ1-1): KAGVTQTPRYLIKTRGQQVTLSCSPISGHRSVSWYQQTPGQGLQFLFEYFSETQRNKGNFPGRFSGRQFSNSRSEMNVSTLELGDSALYLCASSLQLMTEAFFGQGTRLTVV.

The rearrangement joins TRBV7-9 to TRBJ1-2; D gene ambiguous. Trimming shortened V by 5 bases and J by 1 base, and 8 bases separated the two germline ends. The length of the CDR3 is 13 residues. CDR1 is SEHNR and CDR2 is FQNEAQ in the germline V gene (reference sequence). The CDR3, as DNA: TGTGCCAGCAGCCCCCCGATTAACTATGGCTACACCTTC. This sequence encodes CASSPPINYGYTF.

This clonotype was observed at least ten times. This chain links TRBV19 with TRBJ2-5; a possible D gene is TRBD1 (6 bases). V was clipped by 2 bases and J by 4 bases, with 14 bases between them. The CDR3 runs to 15 residues. Germline CDR1 reads LNHDA; CDR2 reads SQIVND (reference sequence). For the CDR3, the DNA is TGTGCCAGTAGTATAAGTCAGGGGAAGGTAGAGACCCAGTACTTC. This gives the protein CASSISQGKVETQYF.

This clonotype showed up just a few times. The V and J genes are TRBV5-4 and TRBJ2-5, with 9 bases matching TRBD2. Germline V gene data show CDR1 as SGHNT and CDR2 as YYREEE (reference sequence). The V and J ends lost 3 bases and 4 bases, in that order; junction bases with no gene match: 7. The CDR3 runs 15 residues. The CDR3 is CASSSPSGAGETQYF. CDR3 DNA sequence: TGTGCCAGCAGCTCTCCTAGCGGGGCAGGAGAGACCCAGTACTTC.

This clonotype was detected ten times or more. The genes are TRBV20-1 and TRBJ2-2; TRBD1 is a possible D gene (5 bases). Germline values: CDR1 DFQATT, CDR2 SNEGSKA (reference sequence). Trimming stripped 5 bases from V and 7 bases from J, with 14 bases between. CDR3 size: 13 residues. CDR3 protein: CSAGEGADGELFF. The CDR3 region has the DNA TGCAGTGCTGGGGAAGGGGCAGACGGGGAGCTGTTTTTT.

This clonotype was observed many times. The chain joins TRBV15 to TRBJ2-1; D call uncertain. The CDR3 is 15 residues long. Trimming took off 0 bases at V and 6 bases at J, with 12 bases between the two ends. The germline V gene has CDR1 LNHNV and CDR2 YYDKDF (reference sequence). The CDR3 DNA follows: TGTGCCACCAGCAGAGATAACCAACGGCGCAATGAGCAGTTCTTC. This gives the protein CATSRDNQRRNEQFF.

This clonotype was seen many times. The chain uses TRBV11-2 and TRBJ2-7, with 8 bases that match TRBD2. The J segment lost 6 bases and the V segment lost 5 bases, leaving 15 bases of the junction unmatched. CDR1 is SGHAT, CDR2 FQNNGV, per germline. The CDR3 consists of 16 residues. CDR3 DNA sequence: TGTGCCAGCAGCCCGGGAGGAGCGGGAGTATTCGGCGAGCAGTACTTC. Encoded protein: CASSPGGAGVFGEQYF.

This clonotype was seen ten or more times. The chain combines TRBV7-7 with TRBJ2-1; D is unclear. Germline values: CDR1 SSHAT, CDR2 FNYEAQ (reference sequence). The CDR3 sequence is 13 residues long. The V end was cut by 3 bases, the J end by 2 bases, with 5 bases between. CDR3: CASSFRAYNEQFF. As DNA, the CDR3 is TGTGCCAGCAGCTTCCGGGCCTACAATGAGCAGTTCTTC.

This clonotype was seen more than once but under ten times. J is TRBJ2-1 and V is TRBV24-1, with 9 bases matching TRBD2. The V gene's germline CDR1 is KGHDR and CDR2 SFDVKD. The V segment lost 1 base and the J segment 0 bases; nucleotides outside the gene matches: 9. The CDR3 is made up of 19 amino acids. CDR3 sequence reads: CATSDLKGTSGFSYNEQFF. The DNA for the CDR3 is TGTGCCACCAGTGATTTAAAGGGAACTAGCGGGTTCTCCTACAATGAGCAGTTCTTC.

Ten or more counts support this clonotype. J is TRBJ1-1 and V is TRBV2; D not resolved. Trimming pared 3 bases from V and 8 bases from J, leaving 16 bases between. The CDR3 contains 14 residues. Germline CDR1 reads SNHLY; CDR2 reads FYNNEI. The CDR3 bases are TGTGCCAGCAGTGAGGAGGGAGGCGTGGCGGAAGCTTTCTTT. Translating gives CASSEEGGVAEAFF.

This clonotype has just a few counts. The chain combines TRBV7-6 with TRBJ1-2; D is perhaps TRBD1 (5 bases). The CDR3 sequence is 15 residues long. The V and J ends lost 1 base and 8 bases respectively, with 17 bases between them. CDR1 is SGHVS, CDR2 FNYEAQ, per germline. DNA for the CDR3: TGTGCCAGCAGCTTAGATTTAGGTCAGGGTGCCGGCTACACCTTC. This translates into CASSLDLGQGAGYTF.

This clonotype has at least ten counts. The chain carries TRBV12-3 or TRBV12-4 and TRBJ1-1; no firm D call. The CDR3 has 11 amino acids. V was clipped by 7 bases and J by 1 base, with 4 bases between them. CDR3 DNA: TGTGCCAGCAAAGAGAACACTGAAGCTTTCTTT. The encoded protein is CASKENTEAFF.

This clonotype was observed at least ten times. V usage is TRBV9 and J usage is TRBJ2-3, with a possible D match to TRBD2 (6 bases). This CDR3 is 15 amino acids long. V was clipped by 0 bases and J by 6 bases, with 14 bases between them. The V gene's germline CDR1 is SGDLS and CDR2 YYNGEE. The CDR3 loop is CASSVGGGEGDTQYF. Here the CDR3 DNA reads TGTGCCAGCAGCGTAGGAGGCGGGGAAGGTGATACGCAGTATTTT.